These 8 T cell receptor beta chains came from one sample sequenced in a study of beta chain features in type 1 diabetes. Sequencing targeted expressed TCRB transcripts, as all isolated RNA had been reverse transcribed. Profiling relied on immunoSEQ multiplex PCR, and the TCRdb table lists in-frame clones only, not all of them. This table has around 150,000 clones, roughly 60% appearing once. Study observations and caveats: In all four CD4+ subsets, TCRB CDR3 length was significantly, moderately reduced in type 1 diabetes.

These receptors' antigens are unknown. The specimen was naive CD4+ T cells from blood. These receptors all come from a man under 40 with type 1 diabetes.

J is TRBJ2-5 and V is TRBV2, with a tentative D call TRBD2 (5 bases). CDR3 length: 15 amino acids. Germline V lookup: CDR1 SNHLY, CDR2 FYNNEI. Trimming pared 4 bases from V and 5 bases from J, leaving 17 bases between. This chain's CDR3 is CASSAWSGSRETQYF. CDR3 coding DNA: TGTGCCAGCAGTGCTTGGTCGGGGTCCAGGGAGACCCAGTACTTC.

This clone has a single count. V gene TRBV25-1 combines with J gene TRBJ1-2, with TRBD1 matching 8 bases. CDR3 size: 14 residues. The germline gives CDR1 MGHDK, CDR2 SYGVNS. The junction had 5 bases not matched to a gene; V was cut back by 4 bases and J by 4 bases. The CDR3 nucleotides read TGTGCCAGCAGTGGCGACAGGGGCTTCTATGGCTACACCTTC. Translated: CASSGDRGFYGYTF.

This clone came up once. This chain uses TRBV29-1 with TRBJ1-5; 9 bases line up with TRBD1. The junction had 3 bases not matched to a gene; V was cut back by 6 bases and J by 0 bases. Germline lookup yields CDR1 SQVTM and CDR2 ANQGSEA. The CDR3 has 14 residues. In nucleotides, the CDR3 is TGCAGCGTGGGGACAGGGTTTAGCAATCAGCCCCAGCATTTT. Its translation is CSVGTGFSNQPQHF.

V usage is TRBV7-9 and J usage is TRBJ2-7, with TRBD1 matching 7 bases. The CDR3 has 14 amino acids. Per the germline V gene, CDR1 is SEHNR and CDR2 is FQNEAQ (reference sequence). Trimming at V came to 5 bases and at J to 2 bases, leaving 6 bases not matched to a gene. The CDR3 coding sequence is TGTGCCAGCAGCCCCAGGGGGTCCCCCTACGAGCAGTACTTC. Translated: CASSPRGSPYEQYF.

This chain uses TRBV20-1 with TRBJ1-2, with D unclear. V was shortened by 6 bases and J by 5 bases, with 10 bases between the two germline ends. The CDR3 extends over 11 amino acids. The germline gives CDR1 DFQATT, CDR2 SNEGSKA (reference sequence). The CDR3 spells CSAAFAYGYTF. CDR3 coding DNA: TGCAGTGCCGCCTTTGCGTATGGCTACACCTTC.

The chain couples TRBV9 to TRBJ2-4; 7 positions agree with TRBD1. This CDR3 has 15 amino acids. Looked up from germline, CDR1 is SGDLS and CDR2 is YYNGEE. With 4 bases clipped from V and 1 base from J, the junction kept 5 bases outside the gene matches. The CDR3 sequence: CASSTTGTAKNIQYF. CDR3 in DNA: TGTGCCAGCAGCACGACAGGGACGGCCAAAAACATTCAGTACTTC.

This clone appeared a few times. This chain uses TRBV4-3 with TRBJ2-5; D is unresolved. This CDR3 is built from 14 residues. V lost 0 bases to trimming and J lost 1 base, with 6 bases between them. Germline V gives CDR1 LGHNA, CDR2 YSLEER. The CDR3 DNA follows: TGCGCCAGCAGCCAAGACTTTAGCCAAGAGACCCAGTACTTC. Its protein product is CASSQDFSQETQYF.

The V call is TRBV19, the J call TRBJ1-4; D is unresolved. Trimming took off 6 bases at V and 8 bases at J, with 10 bases between the two ends. Germline lookup yields CDR1 LNHDA and CDR2 SQIVND (reference sequence). The CDR3 loop spans 12 amino acids. The CDR3 spells CASSPQLEKLFF. The DNA of the CDR3 is TGTGCCAGTAGCCCTCAACTCGAAAAACTGTTTTTT.